Described below is a single TCR beta chain sequence and its context. Study processing details: Amplification with reference gene primers provided the estimates of nucleated cell counts. TCRdb keeps only in-frame clones here, not all; method: immunoSEQ multiplex PCR. That table gives V, J and clone size, and the DNA gave D and trimming. The table includes some 140,000 clones, 78% detected once. This sample stems from a study of blood T cell repertoires in COVID-19. Across the study: Researchers got acute and convalescent COVID-19 samples from the United States, Italy and Spain. The cDNA or gDNA used as material had been derived from T cells, B-cell-depleted T cells, or PBMCs.

In germline, CDR1 is LNHNV, CDR2 YYDKDF (reference sequence). Deletions cut 1 base from V and 9 bases from J, with 6 bases between. CDR3 length equals 12 residues. The specimen was peripheral blood. The genes are TRBV15 and TRBJ2-2, with D tentatively TRBD2 (5 bases). The TCR was taken from a man aged 55 to 70 who had recovered from COVID-19. In DNA form, the CDR3 reads TGTGCCACCAGCAGAGCCGGGAGGGAGCTGTTTTTT. Its translation is CATSRAGRELFF.